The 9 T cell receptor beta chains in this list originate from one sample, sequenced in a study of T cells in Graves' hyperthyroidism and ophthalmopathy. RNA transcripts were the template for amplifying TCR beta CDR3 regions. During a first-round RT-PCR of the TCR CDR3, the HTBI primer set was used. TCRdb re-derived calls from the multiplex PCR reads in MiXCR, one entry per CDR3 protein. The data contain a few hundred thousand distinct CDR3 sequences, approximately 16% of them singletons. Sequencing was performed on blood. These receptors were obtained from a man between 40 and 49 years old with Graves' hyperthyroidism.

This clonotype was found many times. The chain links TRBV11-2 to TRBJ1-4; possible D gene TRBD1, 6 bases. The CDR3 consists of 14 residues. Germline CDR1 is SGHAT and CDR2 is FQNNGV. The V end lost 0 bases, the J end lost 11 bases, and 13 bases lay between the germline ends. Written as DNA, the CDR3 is TGTGCCAGCAGCTTAGATCGGCTTGGACAGAAACTGTTTTTT. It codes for CASSLDRLGQKLFF.

The CDR3 DNA reads TGTGCCAGCAGTCGAGAAGCGGGACAGCCAAACTCCTACGAGCAGTACTTC. It encodes CASSREAGQPNSYEQYF. The chain has TRBV6-2 or TRBV6-3 and TRBJ2-7, with D possibly being TRBD1 or TRBD2 (7 bases each). Germline values: CDR1 MNHEY, CDR2 SVGEGT. The V end lost 5 bases, the J end lost 0 bases, and 20 bases lay between the germline ends. The CDR3 is made up of 17 amino acids.

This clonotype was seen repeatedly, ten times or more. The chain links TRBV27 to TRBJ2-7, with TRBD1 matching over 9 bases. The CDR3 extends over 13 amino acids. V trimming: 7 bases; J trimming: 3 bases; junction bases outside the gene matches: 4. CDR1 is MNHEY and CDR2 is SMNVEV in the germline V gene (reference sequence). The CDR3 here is CASTSTGGYEQYF. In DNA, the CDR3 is TGTGCCAGCACCTCGACAGGGGGCTACGAGCAGTACTTC.

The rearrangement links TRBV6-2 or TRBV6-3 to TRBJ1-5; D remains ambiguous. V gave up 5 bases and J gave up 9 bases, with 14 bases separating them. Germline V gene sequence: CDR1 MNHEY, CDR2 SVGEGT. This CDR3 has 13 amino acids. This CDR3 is CASSRSVLGPQHF. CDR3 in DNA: TGTGCCAGCAGTCGATCAGTCCTAGGGCCCCAGCATTTT.

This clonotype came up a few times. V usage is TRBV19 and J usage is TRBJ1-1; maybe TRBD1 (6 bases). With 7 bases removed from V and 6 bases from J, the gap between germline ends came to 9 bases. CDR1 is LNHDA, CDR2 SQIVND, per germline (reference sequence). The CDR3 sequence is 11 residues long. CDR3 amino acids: CASIRTAEAFF. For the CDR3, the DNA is TGTGCCAGTATTAGGACAGCTGAAGCTTTCTTT. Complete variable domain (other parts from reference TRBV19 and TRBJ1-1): DGGITQSPKYLFRKEGQNVTLSCEQNLNHDAMYWYRQDPGQGLRLIYYSQIVNDFQKGDIAEGYSVSREKKESFPLTVTSAQKNPTAFYLCASIRTAEAFFGQGTRLTVV.

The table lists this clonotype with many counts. CDR3 in DNA: TGCAGCGCCTTAGCGGGGGGAGATACGCAGTATTTT. Its translation is CSALAGGDTQYF. This chain uses TRBV29-1 with TRBJ2-3, with TRBD2 matching 10 bases. CDR3 length: 12 residues. CDR1 SQVTM and CDR2 ANQGSEA come from the germline V gene. Losses at the gene ends were 7 bases for V and 5 bases for J; bases not matched to a gene: 3.

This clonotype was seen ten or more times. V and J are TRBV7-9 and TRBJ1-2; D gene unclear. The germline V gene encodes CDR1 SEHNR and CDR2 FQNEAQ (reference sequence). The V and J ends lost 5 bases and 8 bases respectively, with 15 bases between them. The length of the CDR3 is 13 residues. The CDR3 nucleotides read TGTGCCAGCAGCATTTCTGGGCTCCGGGGCTACACCTTC. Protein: CASSISGLRGYTF.

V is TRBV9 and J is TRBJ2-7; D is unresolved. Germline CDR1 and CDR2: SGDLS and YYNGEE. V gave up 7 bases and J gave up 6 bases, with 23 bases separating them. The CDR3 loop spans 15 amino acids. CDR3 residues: CASSLLADLSPEQYF. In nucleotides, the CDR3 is TGTGCCAGCTCCCTGTTGGCAGATTTGAGTCCCGAGCAGTACTTC. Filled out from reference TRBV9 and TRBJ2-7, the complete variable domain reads DSGVTQTPKHLITATGQRVTLRCSPRSGDLSVYWYQQSLDQGLQFLIQYYNGEERAKGNILERFSAQQFPDLHSELNLSSLELGDSALYFCASSLLADLSPEQYFGPGTRLTVT.

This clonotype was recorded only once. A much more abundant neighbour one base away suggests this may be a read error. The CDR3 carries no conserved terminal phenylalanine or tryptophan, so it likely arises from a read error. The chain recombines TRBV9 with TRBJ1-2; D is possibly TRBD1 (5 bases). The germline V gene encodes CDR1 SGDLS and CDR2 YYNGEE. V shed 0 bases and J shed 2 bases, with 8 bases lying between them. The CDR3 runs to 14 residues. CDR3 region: CASSVARQNYGYTI. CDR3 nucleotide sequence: TGTGCCAGCAGCGTAGCTCGACAGAACTATGGCTACACCATC.